These 13 T cell receptor beta chains share one sample of origin, sequenced in a study of vaccination and CD4 T cells after COVID-19 (dated by TCRdb to 2021 to 2024). This specimen's treatment or condition label, interpreted: 10-day PBMC culture with coronavirus spike peptide pools or control peptides (ViraFEST assay). CD4+ T cells from unexposed donors were collected before the COVID-19 pandemic (2011-2018). Their recognized antigens are unknown. The protocol used for the library was PCR. TCRdb shows the sequencer as Illumina iSeq 100. At the Johns Hopkins FTIC core, DNA from the cultured CD4+ T cells underwent TCR sequencing with the Oncomine TCR Beta short-read assay. TCRdb handled the public reads itself, with Q25 trimming in fastp and clone calling in MiXCR, and kept productive beta chains. Each CDR3 protein appears once, grouped with its most common genes and DNA. In this sample the table shows about 4,000 distinct CDR3 sequences, 70% to 80% of which occur a single time. The ten top clones hold approximately 35% of the sample.

The sample consisted of CD4+ T cells from blood, cultured in vitro. The receptors derive from a human donor in good health.

The chain is built from TRBV21-1 and TRBJ1-2; the tabulated D call, TRBD1, remains unverified against the DNA. TRBV21-1 is classified as a pseudogene. The CDR3 runs to 15 residues. The CDR3 region is CASSKGWGQLYGYTF. The CDR3 DNA reads as TGTGCCAGCAGCAAAGGTTGGGGACAGCTCTATGGCTACACCTTC.

The genes are TRBV19 and TRBJ2-2, with D uncertain. The CDR3 covers 14 residues. The ends were cut back, 1 base at V and 5 bases at J, with 8 bases in the middle. Germline-derived CDR1 and CDR2 are LNHDA and SQIVND (reference sequence). The CDR3 sequence: CASSIGQTTGELFF. In nucleotides, the CDR3 is TGTGCCAGTAGTATAGGGCAGACTACCGGGGAGCTGTTTTTT.

J is TRBJ2-1 and V is TRBV7-2, with 11 bases lining up with TRBD2. Trimming removed 8 bases from V and 6 bases from J; junction bases left unmatched: 12. In germline, CDR1 is SGHTA, CDR2 FQGNSA. CDR3 size: 16 residues. CDR3 protein: CASRHKGLAEPNEQFF. The DNA for the CDR3 is TGTGCCAGCCGACACAAGGGACTAGCGGAGCCCAATGAGCAGTTCTTC. The full variable domain, completed using reference TRBV7-2 and TRBJ2-1, is GAGVSQSPSNKVTEKGKDVELRCDPISGHTALYWYRQSLGQGLEFLIYFQGNSAPDKSGLPSDRFSAERTGGSVSTLTIQRTQQEDSAVYLCASRHKGLAEPNEQFFGPGTRLTVL.

This clonotype turned up a few times. The rearrangement uses TRBV2 and TRBJ1-2, with 11 bases fitting TRBD1. This CDR3 comprises 13 residues. J gave up 7 bases and V 8 bases, and 6 bases lay outside the gene matches. Germline lookup yields CDR1 SNHLY and CDR2 FYNNEI. CDR3 coding DNA: TGTGCCAGCTCCGGGACAGGGGGTTTTGGCTACACCTTC. It translates to CASSGTGGFGYTF.

For this clonotype: This could be a read error, since a much larger clone is one nucleotide away. The chain recombines TRBV2 with TRBJ1-2; possibly TRBD1 for D (5 bases). The CDR3 is 11 amino acids. CDR1 SNHLY and CDR2 FYNNEI come from the germline V gene. The CDR3 region is CTSSGGSGYTF. The CDR3 bases are TGTACCAGCAGTGGGGGGAGCGGCTACACCTTC. Based on the CDR3 plus reference TRBV2 and TRBJ1-2, the full variable domain is EPEVTQTPSHQVTQMGQEVILRCVPISNHLYFYWYRQILGQKVEFLVSFYNNEISEKSEIFDDQFSVERPDGSNFTLKIRSTKLEDSAMYFCTSSGGSGYTFGSGTRLTVV.

This clonotype was found a few times. This rearrangement joins TRBV6-5 to TRBJ2-3; no clear D gene. V was cut by 2 bases and J by 5 bases, with 14 bases left in between. The germline V gene encodes CDR1 MNHEY and CDR2 SVGAGI. The CDR3 length is 15 residues. For the CDR3, the DNA is TGTGCCAGCAGTTACGACGCCCCACCAGGAGATACGCAGTATTTT. Translated, it gives CASSYDAPPGDTQYF.

The chain carries TRBV4-2 and TRBJ1-5, with D tentatively TRBD1 (5 bases). The CDR3 runs 16 residues. Germline assignment: CDR1 LGHNA and CDR2 YNFKEQ. V was pared by 4 bases and J by 4 bases, with 17 bases between. Here the CDR3 reads CASSLGAGDGNQPQHF. The CDR3 bases are TGTGCCAGCAGCCTAGGGGCCGGGGACGGTAATCAGCCCCAGCATTTT.

The J gene is TRBJ1-6, the V gene TRBV6-5; the D gene is possibly TRBD1 (6 bases). The germline gives CDR1 MNHEY, CDR2 SVGAGI. V lost 4 bases and J lost 9, with 22 bases in between. CDR3 length equals 17 residues. CDR3 protein: CASSFYALQGLGSPLHF. CDR3 nucleotide sequence: TGTGCCAGCAGTTTCTACGCTCTACAGGGATTGGGTTCACCCCTCCACTTT.

Only one count was recorded for this clonotype. The J gene is TRBJ1-4, the V gene TRBV2; 11 bases map to TRBD1. Germline V gene data show CDR1 as SNHLY and CDR2 as FYNNEI. V lost 6 bases, J lost 10 bases, and 13 bases stayed unmatched. CDR3 size: 16 residues. The CDR3 loop reads CASSNSGTGGLGKLFF. The CDR3 DNA reads TGTGCCAGCAGCAACTCCGGGACAGGGGGACTAGGAAAACTGTTTTTT.

The CDR3 sequence is CASSLGTSYNEQFF. The CDR3 nucleotides read TGCGCCAGCAGCTTGGGGACTTCCTACAATGAGCAGTTCTTC. This chain connects TRBV5-1 to TRBJ2-1, with a weak D call TRBD2 (5 bases). Germline V gene data show CDR1 as SGHRS and CDR2 as YFSETQ. The CDR3 loop spans 14 amino acids. Trimming took off 0 bases at V and 1 base at J, with 5 bases between the two ends.

The chain links TRBV7-9 to TRBJ2-4; TRBD2 matches 7 bases. Trimming removed 2 bases from V and 7 bases from J; junction bases left unmatched: 8. The CDR3 has 15 residues. The germline V gene has CDR1 SEHNR and CDR2 FQNEAQ (reference sequence). The CDR3: CASSLMGGSENIQYF. The CDR3 DNA is TGTGCCAGCAGCTTAATGGGCGGGAGTGAGAACATTCAGTACTTC.

The V call is TRBV14, the J call TRBJ2-5, with D tentatively TRBD1 or TRBD2 (5 bases each). This CDR3 spans 15 amino acids. Germline V gene lookup returns CDR1 SGHDN and CDR2 FVKESK. The ends were cut back, 1 base at V and 5 bases at J, with 14 bases in the middle. CDR3: CASSQVGVLGETQYF. CDR3 DNA: TGTGCCAGCAGCCAAGTGGGGGTTCTAGGGGAGACCCAGTACTTC.

The CDR3 DNA reads as TGTGCCAGCAGTTTAGCGTCTTTGACAGGGCGGTATGGCTACACCTTC. Its translation is CASSLASLTGRYGYTF. The chain recombines TRBV12-3 or TRBV12-4 with TRBJ1-2; 7 bases line up with TRBD1. CDR3 length: 16 residues. V gave up 0 bases and J gave up 5 bases; unmatched junction bases: 9.